The T cell receptor beta chain described here comes from a study of blood T cell repertoires in COVID-19. V was cut by 6 bases and J by 5 bases, with 13 bases left in between. CDR1 is SQVTM, CDR2 ANQGSEA, per germline. This CDR3 has 12 residues. Only in-frame clones appear in the TCRdb table, and some are missing; sequencing was by immunoSEQ multiplex PCR. Of about 97,000 clones in the sample, more than 75% were seen once. Sequenced material: peripheral blood. The chain uses TRBV29-1 and TRBJ1-2; tentative D call: TRBD1 (6 bases). The receptor was isolated from a woman under 40 with acute or convalescent COVID-19. Written as DNA, the CDR3 is TGCAGCGTGGGACAAAAGCCATATGGCTACACCTTC. Translated: CSVGQKPYGYTF.